Each of the 30 T cell receptor beta chains below was sequenced from the same sample in a study of control samples from healthy donors and cancer patients. Sequenced by immunoSEQ multiplex PCR; TCRdb stores in-frame clones only, minus some. The sample carries roughly 81,000 clones, roughly 82% recorded once. The specimen sequenced was PBMCs. All receptors derive from a man aged 55 to 70 with head and neck cancer.

This chain connects TRBV19 to TRBJ2-4, with TRBD2 as a possible D gene (5 bases). Trimming removed 0 bases at V and 6 bases at J, with 12 bases between. There are 15 residues in the CDR3. Germline CDR1 and CDR2: LNHDA and SQIVND (reference sequence). For the CDR3, the DNA is TGTGCCAGTAGTATAGATCTTAGGACTTTAAACATTCAGTACTTC. Translating gives CASSIDLRTLNIQYF.

V gene TRBV7-9 combines with J gene TRBJ2-1; D is undetermined. CDR1 and CDR2 (germline): SEHNR, FQNEAQ (reference sequence). V shed 7 bases and J shed 8 bases, with 9 bases lying between them. The CDR3 is 11 residues long. The CDR3 coding sequence is TGTGCCAGCACTGAGATGGATGAGCAGTTCTTC. Amino acid sequence: CASTEMDEQFF.

This rearrangement joins TRBV5-1 to TRBJ2-5; D gene uncertain. V lost 2 bases and J lost 1, with 9 bases in between. CDR3 length: 14 residues. Germline values: CDR1 SGHRS, CDR2 YFSETQ. The CDR3 protein is CASSLGETQETQYF. The DNA of the CDR3 is TGCGCCAGCAGCTTAGGTGAAACCCAAGAGACCCAGTACTTC.

This chain links TRBV4-1 with TRBJ2-3, with 8 bases fitting TRBD2. V shed 1 base and J 2 bases; nucleotides not matched to a gene: 2. Germline V gene sequence: CDR1 MGHRA, CDR2 YSYEKL. The CDR3 sequence is 15 residues long. The CDR3 DNA reads TGCGCCAGCAGCCAAGTAGCGGGGAACACAGATACGCAGTATTTT. Its protein product is CASSQVAGNTDTQYF.

This clone has a handful of counts. The rearrangement uses TRBV15 and TRBJ2-1, with D possibly being TRBD2 (5 bases). Trimming took off 1 base at V and 7 bases at J, with 11 bases between the two ends. The CDR3 loop spans 14 amino acids. Germline values: CDR1 LNHNV, CDR2 YYDKDF (reference sequence). Written as DNA, the CDR3 is TGTGCCACCAGCAGAGGACCACTAGAAAATGAGCAGTTCTTC. This gives the protein CATSRGPLENEQFF.

This chain links TRBV5-5 with TRBJ2-1, with D perhaps matching TRBD2 (5 bases). CDR1 and CDR2 (germline): SGHKS, YYEKEE (reference sequence). This CDR3 has 14 amino acids. The V gene lost 0 bases and the J gene lost 5 bases, with 9 bases spanning the gap. Written as DNA, the CDR3 is TGTGCCAGCAGCTTGGGCGGACTTAACAATGAGCAGTTCTTC. Protein sequence: CASSLGGLNNEQFF.

The J gene is TRBJ2-3, the V gene TRBV5-4; D might be TRBD1 or TRBD2, each matching 6 bases. The CDR3 totals 14 residues. V lost 4 bases to trimming and J lost 6 bases, with 15 bases between them. The germline CDR1 and CDR2 sequences are SGHNT and YYREEE (reference sequence). The CDR3 DNA is TGTGCCAGCAGCCCCGTACGAGGGGGGGATACGCAGTATTTT. Amino acids: CASSPVRGGDTQYF.

This clone was counted a single time. The V gene is TRBV5-1, the J gene TRBJ2-1, with 9 bases that match TRBD1. This CDR3 spans 14 amino acids. Germline V gives CDR1 SGHRS, CDR2 YFSETQ. The V and J ends lost 4 bases and 6 bases, in that order; junction bases with no gene match: 5. CDR3 in amino acids: CASSLGQGINEQFF. The DNA of the CDR3 is TGCGCCAGCAGCCTGGGACAGGGTATCAATGAGCAGTTCTTC.

This clone has a single count. The CDR3: CASSGIGGLYEQYF. Here the CDR3 DNA reads TGTGCCAGCAGTGGAATAGGGGGTCTCTACGAGCAGTACTTC. The rearrangement links TRBV25-1 to TRBJ2-7; possible D gene TRBD1, 6 bases. From germline, CDR1 is MGHDK and CDR2 SYGVNS. V lost 4 bases and J 3 bases, leaving 13 bases between the germline ends. The CDR3 covers 14 residues.

The V and J genes are TRBV28 and TRBJ1-5; no reliable D call. The CDR3 contains 15 residues. The germline CDR1 and CDR2 sequences are MDHEN and SYDVKM. Trimming pared 6 bases from V and 4 bases from J, leaving 16 bases between. CDR3 amino acids: CASRKGSQVNQPQHF. In nucleotides, the CDR3 is TGTGCCAGCAGAAAAGGAAGTCAGGTAAATCAGCCCCAGCATTTT.

This clone occurred once. The gene calls are TRBV18 and TRBJ1-5; D is uncertain. The CDR3 runs 13 residues. Germline V lookup: CDR1 KGHSH, CDR2 LQKENI. Between the trimmed V and J ends, which lost 3 bases and 6 bases, there was a span of 9 bases. Written as DNA, the CDR3 is TGTGCCAGCTCACCGTTGGAATTTCAGCCCCAGCATTTT. Its translation: CASSPLEFQPQHF. Full variable domain (outside the CDR3, taken from reference TRBV18 and TRBJ1-5): NAGVMQNPRHLVRRRGQEARLRCSPMKGHSHVYWYRQLPEEGLKFMVYLQKENIIDESGMPKERFSAEFPKEGPSILRIQQVVRGDSAAYFCASSPLEFQPQHFGDGTRLSIL.

The V gene is TRBV12-3 or TRBV12-4, the J gene TRBJ2-3; D gene unclear. V was cut by 6 bases and J by 5 bases, with 12 bases left in between. The length of the CDR3 is 13 residues. CDR3 sequence: CASRGSRQDTQYF. The CDR3 DNA is TGTGCCAGCAGAGGTTCCCGGCAAGATACGCAGTATTTT.

This chain joins TRBV28 and TRBJ2-1, with TRBD2 as a possible D gene (6 bases). Deletions cut 2 bases from V and 1 base from J, with 9 bases between. This CDR3 comprises 15 residues. Germline CDR1 and CDR2: MDHEN and SYDVKM. CDR3 nucleotides: TGTGCCAGCAGTTTAGGAGGGAATTCCTACAATGAGCAGTTCTTC. It codes for CASSLGGNSYNEQFF.

The chain couples TRBV4-1 to TRBJ2-4, with 15 bases identical to TRBD2. The V segment lost 6 bases and the J segment 5 bases; nucleotides outside the gene matches: 11. There are 18 residues in the CDR3. CDR1 is MGHRA, CDR2 YSYEKL, per germline. CDR3 residues: CASSPGLAGGRRQNIQYF. In DNA, the CDR3 is TGCGCCAGCAGTCCCGGACTAGCGGGAGGGCGGAGACAAAACATTCAGTACTTC.

The chain joins TRBV19 to TRBJ1-6, with a weak D call TRBD1 (6 bases). V lost 8 bases and J 7 bases, leaving 15 bases between the germline ends. Germline V gene data show CDR1 as LNHDA and CDR2 as SQIVND (reference sequence). This CDR3 region has 14 residues. The chain's CDR3 is CASATGYRNSPLHF. DNA for the CDR3: TGTGCCAGTGCTACAGGGTATAGGAATTCACCCCTCCACTTT. Complete variable domain (other parts from reference TRBV19 and TRBJ1-6): DGGITQSPKYLFRKEGQNVTLSCEQNLNHDAMYWYRQDPGQGLRLIYYSQIVNDFQKGDIAEGYSVSREKKESFPLTVTSAQKNPTAFYLCASATGYRNSPLHFGNGTRLTVT.

The chain has TRBV5-1 and TRBJ2-3, with D perhaps matching TRBD2 (6 bases). CDR3 length equals 15 residues. Deletions cut 2 bases from V and 1 base from J, with 11 bases between. Germline CDR1 reads SGHRS; CDR2 reads YFSETQ. The CDR3 protein is CASSFGEAGTDTQYF. In DNA, the CDR3 is TGCGCCAGCAGCTTCGGGGAGGCCGGCACAGATACGCAGTATTTT.

The CDR3 here is CASSFFGGGNQPQHF. In DNA form, the CDR3 reads TGTGCCAGCAGTTTTTTCGGGGGCGGCAATCAGCCCCAGCATTTT. The rearrangement links TRBV28 to TRBJ1-5; D perhaps matches TRBD1 (6 bases). The CDR3 is made up of 15 amino acids. Germline lookup yields CDR1 MDHEN and CDR2 SYDVKM. V dropped 3 bases and J dropped 2 bases, with 11 bases sitting between them.

The chain combines TRBV13 with TRBJ2-7; D may be TRBD1 or TRBD2 (5 bases each). CDR1 PRHDT and CDR2 FYEKMQ come from the germline V gene (reference sequence). The germline V and J ends were trimmed by 5 bases and 4 bases, with 15 bases remaining between them. The CDR3 sequence is 14 residues long. CDR3 DNA sequence: TGTGCCAGCAGCCACCGGGACGGCGCGTACGAGCAGTACTTC. Its translation: CASSHRDGAYEQYF.

The chain joins TRBV7-9 to TRBJ2-3, with D unresolved. Germline assignment: CDR1 SEHNR and CDR2 FQNEAQ (reference sequence). The CDR3 consists of 13 residues. V gave up 3 bases and J gave up 6 bases, with 10 bases separating them. The CDR3 spells CASSLSPPDTQYF. In nucleotides, the CDR3 is TGTGCCAGCAGCTTGTCCCCCCCCGATACGCAGTATTTT.

The V and J genes are TRBV7-9 and TRBJ2-7, with 14 bases fitting TRBD2. This CDR3 comprises 15 residues. J was trimmed by 5 bases and V by 5 bases; bases with no gene match: 5. CDR1 and CDR2 (germline): SEHNR, FQNEAQ (reference sequence). The CDR3 spells CASSTGLAGGHEQYF. The CDR3 DNA reads TGTGCCAGCAGCACCGGACTAGCGGGAGGTCACGAGCAGTACTTC.

In this sample, this clone turned up a few times. The rearrangement uses TRBV5-4 and TRBJ2-1; 7 nucleotides agree with TRBD2. J gave up 12 bases and V 0 bases, and 3 bases lay outside the gene matches. Germline CDR1 reads SGHNT; CDR2 reads YYREEE (reference sequence). This CDR3 has 12 residues. The CDR3 DNA follows: TGTGCCAGCAGCTTGGGGCGGGGGAGGCAGTTCTTC. This sequence encodes CASSLGRGRQFF.

The chain carries TRBV5-1 and TRBJ2-5; D might be TRBD1 (5 bases). V lost 0 bases and J lost 5, with 8 bases in between. CDR1 SGHRS and CDR2 YFSETQ come from the germline V gene. The length of the CDR3 is 13 residues. CDR3 in amino acids: CASSLEQVETQYF. CDR3 DNA: TGCGCCAGCAGCTTGGAACAGGTGGAGACCCAGTACTTC.

The chain recombines TRBV9 with TRBJ2-1; 7 bases are shared with TRBD2. The CDR3 length is 17 residues. Germline V gene sequence: CDR1 SGDLS, CDR2 YYNGEE. Trimming took 0 bases from V and 0 from J; bases not matched to a gene: 6. CDR3 in amino acids: CASSVGLLAASYNEQFF. Here the CDR3 DNA reads TGTGCCAGCAGCGTAGGTTTGCTAGCGGCCTCCTACAATGAGCAGTTCTTC.

This clone is medium-sized (0.01 to 0.1%). The V gene is TRBV30, the J gene TRBJ1-2; D gene uncertain. Trimming took off 3 bases at V and 4 bases at J, with 12 bases between the two ends. The CDR3 totals 13 residues. Germline CDR1 reads GTSNPN; CDR2 reads SVGIG (reference sequence). DNA for the CDR3: TGTGCCTGGAGGTCCGGGCGCGGCTATGGCTACACCTTC. Protein product: CAWRSGRGYGYTF.

The V call is TRBV5-1, the J call TRBJ1-3; no clear D. Trimming removed 5 bases at V and 4 bases at J, with 10 bases between. This CDR3 region has 13 residues. Germline values: CDR1 SGHRS, CDR2 YFSETQ. In nucleotides, the CDR3 is TGCGCCAGCAGAGACGGGTTGGGAAACACCATATATTTT. It encodes CASRDGLGNTIYF.

A few counts support this clone. The chain couples TRBV7-8 to TRBJ2-2; 10 nucleotides line up with TRBD1. Unmatched junction bases numbered 9, after V lost 6 bases and J lost 2 bases. CDR1 and CDR2 from the germline V gene are SGHVS and FQNEAQ. The CDR3 totals 17 residues. The CDR3 nucleotides are TGTGCCAGCAGTTCGCGTGGGACAGGGGCTAACACCGGGGAGCTGTTTTTT. Its protein product is CASSSRGTGANTGELFF.

This chain connects TRBV19 to TRBJ2-3; D is perhaps TRBD1 (6 bases). The germline gives CDR1 LNHDA, CDR2 SQIVND (reference sequence). The CDR3 spans 14 residues. Trimming cost V 10 bases and J 6 bases, with 20 bases left between them. CDR3 sequence reads: CATSPRGRRDTQYF. The CDR3 bases are TGTGCCACCTCCCCCAGGGGCCGCCGGGATACGCAGTATTTT.

V usage is TRBV10-3 and J usage is TRBJ2-2; D perhaps matches TRBD2 (5 bases). V dropped 11 bases and J dropped 0 bases, with 13 bases sitting between them. Looked up from germline, CDR1 is ENHRY and CDR2 is SYGVKD. The CDR3 contains 14 residues. The CDR3 bases are TGTGCCTCCCGGGGTAGCGCGAACACCGGGGAGCTGTTTTTT. It encodes CASRGSANTGELFF.

This chain uses TRBV11-2 with TRBJ2-3; tentative D call: TRBD2 (5 bases). The CDR3 contains 13 residues. Germline V gene sequence: CDR1 SGHAT, CDR2 FQNNGV. The V end lost 1 base, the J end lost 6 bases, and 8 bases lay between the germline ends. In nucleotides, the CDR3 is TGTGCCAGCAGCTTAGGAGGGATTGATACGCAGTATTTT. This gives the protein CASSLGGIDTQYF.

The chain carries TRBV4-1 and TRBJ2-2, with TRBD2 matching over 10 bases. In germline, CDR1 is MGHRA, CDR2 YSYEKL. The trim removed 0 bases at V and 4 bases at J, leaving 8 bases unmatched. The CDR3 consists of 18 residues. The CDR3 coding sequence is TGCGCCAGCAGCCAAGATCGAGCGGGAGGGCGTTTCACCGGGGAGCTGTTTTTT. Translated, it gives CASSQDRAGGRFTGELFF.